The 27 T cell receptor beta chains presented below share a single source sample, sequenced in a study of early stage breast cancer tumors. Sequencing was performed with immunoSEQ multiplex PCR; in TCRdb, only in-frame clones are kept and a portion is missing. Among about 9,500 clones listed, over 60% were seen once. The source material was breast tumor tissue. The receptor set was obtained from a person aged 45-60 years with breast cancer.

The count of this clone is one. The rearrangement uses TRBV2 and TRBJ1-6; D is uncertain. The CDR3 loop spans 11 amino acids. Per the germline V gene, CDR1 is SNHLY and CDR2 is FYNNEI. V dropped 4 bases and J dropped 6 bases, with 1 base sitting between them. The CDR3 coding sequence is TGTGCCAGCAGTGGTAATTCACCCCTCCACTTT. Amino acids: CASSGNSPLHF.

This clone was detected only a few times. The chain joins TRBV5-1 to TRBJ1-1; maybe TRBD1 (6 bases). Per germline, CDR1 SGHRS and CDR2 YFSETQ. The CDR3 spans 15 residues. Trimming took off 3 bases at V and 1 base at J, with 13 bases between the two ends. Here the CDR3 reads CASSSAGARNTEAFF. CDR3 in DNA: TGCGCCAGCAGCTCAGCAGGGGCCCGGAACACTGAAGCTTTCTTT.

This sequence joins TRBV5-1 and TRBJ2-1; TRBD1 or TRBD2 may be the D gene (5 bases each). This CDR3 has 15 residues. Trimming shortened V by 7 bases and J by 6 bases, and 20 bases separated the two germline ends. Germline CDR1 reads SGHRS; CDR2 reads YFSETQ. The CDR3 coding sequence is TGCGCCAGCGCCCTTCGCGGTGGGGGAGTCAATGAGCAGTTCTTC. Protein sequence: CASALRGGGVNEQFF.

The rearrangement joins TRBV14 to TRBJ2-3; 9 bases line up with TRBD2. CDR3 length: 18 residues. V lost 0 bases, J lost 5 bases, and 12 bases stayed unmatched. Germline V gives CDR1 SGHDN, CDR2 FVKESK. The CDR3 region is CASSQDFGRGGLRDTQYF. The CDR3 coding sequence is TGTGCCAGCAGCCAAGATTTCGGGCGGGGGGGCTTGAGAGATACGCAGTATTTT.

This rearrangement joins TRBV6-5 to TRBJ2-1, with 11 bases aligning to TRBD1. The germline V gene has CDR1 MNHEY and CDR2 SVGAGI. V shed 5 bases, J shed 7 bases, and the junction held 7 bases outside the gene matches. The CDR3 loop spans 15 amino acids. The CDR3: CASSLRTGGLNEQFF. The CDR3 region has the DNA TGTGCCAGCAGTCTTCGGACAGGGGGCTTAAATGAGCAGTTCTTC.

The sample holds a few counts of this clone. The chain combines TRBV5-1 with TRBJ2-3; no definite D call. Trimming took off 0 bases at V and 1 base at J, with 9 bases between the two ends. This CDR3 comprises 15 residues. The germline V gene encodes CDR1 SGHRS and CDR2 YFSETQ. CDR3 protein: CASSLEGFRTDTQYF. In nucleotides, the CDR3 is TGCGCCAGCAGCTTGGAGGGTTTCCGCACAGATACGCAGTATTTT. The entire variable domain, with the rest obtained from reference TRBV5-1 and TRBJ2-3, is as follows: KAGVTQTPRYLIKTRGQQVTLSCSPISGHRSVSWYQQTPGQGLQFLFEYFSETQRNKGNFPGRFSGRQFSNSRSEMNVSTLELGDSALYLCASSLEGFRTDTQYFGPGTRLTVL.

The chain recombines TRBV4-2 with TRBJ2-1; tentative D call: TRBD2 (5 bases). CDR1 is LGHNA, CDR2 YNFKEQ, per germline. There are 14 residues in the CDR3. The V and J ends lost 6 bases and 8 bases respectively, with 17 bases between them. In DNA form, the CDR3 reads TGTGCCAGCAGATTAGGCTCAGCCGGGGATGAGCAGTTCTTC. This encodes CASRLGSAGDEQFF.

This clone turned up a few times. The chain couples TRBV7-9 to TRBJ2-2, with unresolved D. Germline-derived CDR1 and CDR2 are SEHNR and FQNEAQ (reference sequence). The CDR3 has 14 residues. V lost 1 base and J lost 5, with 8 bases in between. CDR3 amino acids: CASSLGTFTGELFF. For the CDR3, the DNA is TGTGCCAGCAGCTTAGGAACCTTTACCGGGGAGCTGTTTTTT.

J is TRBJ1-1 and V is TRBV5-1, with 7 bases matching TRBD1. CDR1 and CDR2 (germline): SGHRS, YFSETQ. The CDR3 is 13 residues long. V shed 5 bases, J shed 4 bases, and the junction held 5 bases outside the gene matches. CDR3 coding DNA: TGCGCCAGCAGAATGACAGGGACCACTGAAGCTTTCTTT. Amino acid sequence: CASRMTGTTEAFF.

This chain connects TRBV14 to TRBJ2-2; tentatively, D is TRBD1 (5 bases). Per germline, CDR1 SGHDN and CDR2 FVKESK. The V end was cut by 1 base, the J end by 1 base, with 10 bases between. The CDR3 has 16 residues. In DNA form, the CDR3 reads TGTGCCAGCAGCCAAGTATCAGGGTGGAACACCGGGGAGCTGTTTTTT. Amino acids: CASSQVSGWNTGELFF.

This clone was observed a few times. This CDR3 is CASSLADLGRGILDTQYF. DNA of the CDR3: TGTGCCAGCAGCTTAGCAGATTTAGGACGGGGGATTTTAGATACGCAGTATTTT. The chain links TRBV7-9 to TRBJ2-3, with D maybe TRBD2 (6 bases). Trimming stripped 0 bases from V and 5 bases from J, with 21 bases between. The germline CDR1 and CDR2 sequences are SEHNR and FQNEAQ (reference sequence). CDR3 length: 18 residues.

This clone showed up just a few times. This chain connects TRBV10-2 to TRBJ1-2; D remains ambiguous. V was clipped by 4 bases and J by 6 bases, with 9 bases between them. The germline gives CDR1 WSHSY, CDR2 SAAADI. CDR3 size: 12 residues. The chain's CDR3 is CASSGGGNGYTF. The CDR3 bases are TGCGCCAGCAGTGGTGGCGGAAATGGCTACACCTTC.

The chain has TRBV5-1 and TRBJ2-2; 8 nucleotides align to TRBD1. CDR3 length equals 14 residues. V lost 4 bases to trimming and J lost 3 bases; unmatched junction nucleotides: 2. Germline V lookup: CDR1 SGHRS, CDR2 YFSETQ. Here the CDR3 DNA reads TGCGCCAGCAGCCTGACAGGGGACACCGGGGAGCTGTTTTTT. Translation: CASSLTGDTGELFF.

The J gene is TRBJ2-7, the V gene TRBV11-2; no clear D gene. Germline CDR1 reads SGHAT; CDR2 reads FQNNGV. This CDR3 is built from 15 residues. Trimming took 0 bases from V and 3 from J, leaving 12 bases between them. The CDR3 region is CASSLEGITNYEQYF. CDR3 bases: TGTGCCAGCAGCTTAGAGGGTATTACGAACTACGAGCAGTACTTC.

The chain employs TRBV30 and TRBJ2-1; tentative D call: TRBD1 (5 bases). From germline, CDR1 is GTSNPN and CDR2 SVGIG (reference sequence). V was clipped by 4 bases and J by 7 bases, with 11 bases between them. The CDR3 contains 12 residues. The CDR3 protein is CAWNLGVNEQFF. The CDR3 DNA reads TGTGCCTGGAATTTAGGGGTGAATGAGCAGTTCTTC.

The CDR3: CASSQVNRQTDTQYF. The CDR3 coding sequence is TGTGCCAGCAGCCAAGTTAACAGGCAGACAGATACGCAGTATTTT. The chain joins TRBV14 to TRBJ2-3; possible D gene TRBD1, 5 bases. V dropped 1 base and J dropped 3 bases, with 11 bases sitting between them. The V gene's germline CDR1 is SGHDN and CDR2 FVKESK. This CDR3 comprises 15 residues.

This chain links TRBV18 with TRBJ2-1; D unresolved. Trimming removed 0 bases from V and 8 bases from J, with 11 bases in between. The CDR3 length is 14 residues. Germline CDR1 is KGHSH and CDR2 is LQKENI. The DNA for the CDR3 is TGTGCCAGCTCACCACCTGGCCTTTCCCATGAGCAGTTCTTC. It codes for CASSPPGLSHEQFF.

The chain is built from TRBV19 and TRBJ1-2, with D possibly TRBD1 on 6 matching bases. V was trimmed by 1 base and J by 6 bases, leaving 9 bases between them. Germline V gene data show CDR1 as LNHDA and CDR2 as SQIVND (reference sequence). This CDR3 has 13 residues. The CDR3 spells CASSIGWTDGYTF. The CDR3 DNA sequence: TGTGCCAGTAGTATAGGGTGGACAGATGGCTACACCTTC. Complete variable domain (other parts from reference TRBV19 and TRBJ1-2): DGGITQSPKYLFRKEGQNVTLSCEQNLNHDAMYWYRQDPGQGLRLIYYSQIVNDFQKGDIAEGYSVSREKKESFPLTVTSAQKNPTAFYLCASSIGWTDGYTFGSGTRLTVV.

This clone was seen more than once but under ten times. The V and J genes are TRBV6-1 and TRBJ2-1; perhaps TRBD2 as D (6 bases). The V end lost 8 bases, the J end lost 4 bases, and 18 bases lay between the germline ends. Germline CDR1 is MNHNS and CDR2 is SASEGT. CDR3 length: 15 residues. CDR3: CASEEEGLIYNEQFF. Written as DNA, the CDR3 is TGTGCCAGCGAGGAGGAGGGGCTTATATACAATGAGCAGTTCTTC.

Note on this clone: One end of the junction fails to match germline, which may point to a read error. The V and J genes are TRBV4-2 and TRBJ2-4; TRBD2 might be the D (5 bases). The CDR3 spans 15 residues. The germline V gene encodes CDR1 LGHNA and CDR2 YNFKEQ. The CDR3 nucleotides read TGTGCCAGCAGCCAAGAAGATCGGACGGGAAACATGCAGTACTTC. Its translation is CASSQEDRTGNMQYF.

This chain connects TRBV5-1 to TRBJ1-2; TRBD1 is a possible D gene (5 bases). Germline CDR1 is SGHRS and CDR2 is YFSETQ. The CDR3 covers 14 residues. V gave up 0 bases and J gave up 3 bases, with 9 bases separating them. DNA of the CDR3: TGCGCCAGCAGCTTGGTCCAGGGTGACTATGGCTACACCTTC. Translating it yields CASSLVQGDYGYTF.

This rearrangement joins TRBV7-2 to TRBJ1-1, with 7 bases identical to TRBD1. The germline gives CDR1 SGHTA, CDR2 FQGNSA. There are 13 residues in the CDR3. V trimming: 2 bases; J trimming: 5 bases; junction bases outside the gene matches: 2. CDR3 sequence (DNA): TGTGCCAGCAGCTTAACAGGGGAGACTGAAGCTTTCTTT. Residues: CASSLTGETEAFF.

V gene TRBV19 combines with J gene TRBJ2-1; 8 positions match TRBD1. The CDR3 contains 13 residues. With V trimmed by 11 bases and J by 4 bases, 7 bases remained unmatched. CDR1 LNHDA and CDR2 SQIVND come from the germline V gene (reference sequence). The DNA for the CDR3 is TGTGCCGTCAGTGACAGGGGATACAATGAGCAGTTCTTC. It codes for CAVSDRGYNEQFF.

The rearrangement uses TRBV5-1 and TRBJ2-3; D is possibly TRBD1 (5 bases). Germline CDR1 reads SGHRS; CDR2 reads YFSETQ. V was cut by 1 base and J by 0 bases, with 9 bases left in between. This CDR3 spans 15 amino acids. The CDR3 DNA follows: TGCGCCAGCAGCTTGACTCGGACAAGCACAGATACGCAGTATTTT. Its translation is CASSLTRTSTDTQYF.

Regarding this clone: This CDR3 is also generated by other DNA sequences in the sample. The rearrangement uses TRBV7-2 and TRBJ1-1; tentatively, D is TRBD1 (5 bases). V was cut by 5 bases and J by 4 bases, with 14 bases left in between. The germline gives CDR1 SGHTA, CDR2 FQGNSA. There are 14 residues in the CDR3. CDR3: CASSPGRGSTEAFF. The CDR3 nucleotides are TGTGCCAGCAGCCCTGGGAGGGGTTCCACTGAAGCTTTCTTT.

The count of this clone is one. The V call is TRBV5-1, the J call TRBJ2-1; 9 bases are shared with TRBD1. Looked up from germline, CDR1 is SGHRS and CDR2 is YFSETQ. The trim removed 4 bases at V and 5 bases at J, leaving 7 bases unmatched. The CDR3 is 15 residues long. The CDR3 nucleotides are TGCGCCAGCAGCGCCCGGGACAGGGAGGACAATGAGCAGTTCTTC. Amino acids: CASSARDREDNEQFF.

J is TRBJ1-2 and V is TRBV27; the match to TRBD1 covers 9 bases. The V gene's germline CDR1 is MNHEY and CDR2 SMNVEV (reference sequence). CDR3 length: 13 residues. V was clipped by 6 bases and J by 2 bases; unmatched bases: 1. CDR3 coding DNA: TGTGCCAGCAGGGACAGGGGCAACTATGGCTACACCTTC. Translating gives CASRDRGNYGYTF.